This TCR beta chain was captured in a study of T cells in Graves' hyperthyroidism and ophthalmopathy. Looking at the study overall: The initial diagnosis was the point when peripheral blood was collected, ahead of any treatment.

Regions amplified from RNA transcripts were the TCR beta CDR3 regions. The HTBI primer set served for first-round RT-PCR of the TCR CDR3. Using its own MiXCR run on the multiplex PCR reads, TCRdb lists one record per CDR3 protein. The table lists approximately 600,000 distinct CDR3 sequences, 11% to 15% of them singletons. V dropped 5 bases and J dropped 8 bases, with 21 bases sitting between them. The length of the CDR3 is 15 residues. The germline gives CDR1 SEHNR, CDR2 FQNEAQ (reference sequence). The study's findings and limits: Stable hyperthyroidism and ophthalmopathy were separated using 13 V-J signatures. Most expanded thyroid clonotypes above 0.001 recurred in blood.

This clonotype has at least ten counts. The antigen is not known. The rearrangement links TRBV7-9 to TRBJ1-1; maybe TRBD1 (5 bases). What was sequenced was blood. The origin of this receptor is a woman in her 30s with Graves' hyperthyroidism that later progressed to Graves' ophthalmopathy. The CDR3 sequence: CASSRGEGGLAEAFF. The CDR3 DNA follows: TGTGCCAGCAGCCGGGGGGAAGGCGGTCTTGCCGAAGCTTTCTTT.